The clone carrying this TCR beta chain has only a few counts. Its matching antigen is unknown. Between the trimmed V and J ends, which lost 0 bases and 6 bases, there was a span of 14 bases. Germline lookup yields CDR1 SGHDN and CDR2 FVKESK. The CDR3 runs 16 residues. TCRdb re-derived calls from the 5' RACE reads in MiXCR, one entry per CDR3 protein. The sample consists of 300,000 to 400,000 distinct CDR3 sequences, approximately 15% of them appearing once. These data come from a study of T-cell memory formation after mild COVID-19. On the study more broadly: Across donors, TCR clusters were largely donor specific.

Broader study findings: Largely, contracting CD4+ clones fell within CM and EM, and contracting CD8+ clones within EMRA. Nothing confirmed that second-wave clones peaking on day 37 were specific for SARS-CoV-2.

This chain joins TRBV14 and TRBJ2-2; D might be TRBD1 (5 bases). Sequenced material: PBMCs or a T cell subset sorted from them (not recorded which). This receptor was obtained from a man aged 18 to 30 who had mild COVID-19 (a few samples of this study predate the infection). Cell type and time point are not known. CDR3 in amino acids: CASSQDWGAVSGELFF. CDR3 in DNA: TGTGCCAGCAGCCAAGACTGGGGCGCAGTTTCCGGGGAGCTGTTTTTT.